This entry is about one T cell receptor beta chain. Its matching antigen is unknown. The CDR3 is made up of 21 amino acids. J gave up 3 bases and V 1 base, and 24 bases lay outside the gene matches. Germline V gene sequence: CDR1 SGHRS, CDR2 YFSETQ. PCR involved 60 Vbeta and 13 Jbeta primers. The table came from immunoSEQ multiplex PCR; TCRdb's copy has only in-frame clones and leaves some out. Here the sample table reports some 75,000 clones. The data stem from a study of cytomegalovirus exposure and HLA in healthy donors. Study-wide findings and caveats: Some TCR beta chains (164 of them) were listed as cytomegalovirus-associated. More than 15,000 TCR beta sequences were associated with HLA alleles at 0.05 false discovery rate in a later analysis. Within an earlier analysis, most TCR beta V segments proved productive either about 87% or about 30% of the time.

J is TRBJ2-7 and V is TRBV5-1, with TRBD1 matching over 8 bases. Sample: PBMCs. This receptor was identified in a man aged 40-49 years in good health and CMV-seronegative. CDR3 sequence: CASSLYRAGGFTHDPDYEQYF. CDR3 nucleotide sequence: TGCGCCAGCAGCTTGTACAGGGCAGGGGGCTTCACCCACGATCCCGACTACGAGCAGTACTTC.